This T cell receptor beta chain derives from a study of blood T cell dynamics during melanoma immunotherapy. Study background: Standard first-line treatment here was pembrolizumab or nivolumab plus ipilimumab in metastatic melanoma.

CDR1 and CDR2 from the germline V gene are SNHLY and FYNNEI. The CDR3 consists of 12 residues. The ends were cut back, 11 bases at V and 6 bases at J, with 13 bases in the middle. Time point defined: week 3, after first cycle of checkpoint inhibitor. Profiling relied on immunoSEQ multiplex PCR, and the TCRdb table lists in-frame clones only, not all of them. This sample has roughly 20,000 clones, with about 90% found just once. The receptor was isolated from a human donor with melanoma. The specimen comprised blood, sampled from a patient treated with checkpoint blockade. The chain carries TRBV2 and TRBJ2-2; D might be TRBD1 or TRBD2, each matching 6 bases. The CDR3 spells CASQGLAGELFF. DNA of the CDR3: TGTGCCTCACAGGGACTCGCCGGGGAGCTGTTTTTT.